What follows are 5 T cell receptor beta chains derived from one specimen sequenced in a study of molecular identifiers for immune sequencing clone quantification (dated 2018 in TCRdb). To prepare the library, PCR was applied. Sequencing used an Illumina HiSeq 4000. TCRdb passed the public sequencing reads through fastp at Q25 and MiXCR, retaining productive beta sequences. Rows are combined by CDR3 protein, so each entry shows the most common genes and DNA. The sample table lists 460,000 or so distinct CDR3 sequences, 20% to 25% of them with a count of one. The ten biggest clones cover 0.7% to 1% of the sample. What was sequenced was naive CD8+ T cells from blood, with Jurkat cell RNA spiked in. The cell subset or site label for this specimen denotes: FACS-sorted CD8+CD4-CCR7+CD45RA+ naive T cells. The receptors were gathered from a human donor in good health. Some libraries in this study had Jurkat cell RNA spiked in.

The chain links TRBV12-3 or TRBV12-4 to TRBJ2-5, with 10 nucleotides matching TRBD2. Germline trimming cut 5 bases from V and 1 base from J; bases unmatched to any gene: 7. The CDR3 sequence is 16 residues long. The CDR3 protein is CASSPTSGGAQETQYF. In DNA, the CDR3 is TGTGCCAGCAGTCCGACAAGCGGGGGGGCCCAAGAGACCCAGTACTTC.

This clonotype was picked up a small number of times. The chain is built from TRBV2 and TRBJ1-1; D not resolved. Trimming removed 1 base at V and 10 bases at J, with 16 bases between. Germline loops: CDR1 SNHLY, CDR2 FYNNEI. The CDR3 length is 14 residues. The CDR3: CASSEGKAALVAFF. DNA of the CDR3: TGTGCCAGCAGTGAAGGCAAGGCAGCGCTGGTAGCTTTCTTT.

To note about this clonotype: This could be a read error, since a much larger clone is one nucleotide away. This sequence joins TRBV5-6 and TRBJ2-7; 9 bases fit TRBD2. The CDR3 is made up of 14 amino acids. CDR1 is SGHDT, CDR2 YYEEEE, per germline. CDR3 residues: CAGSRGLAFYEQYF. CDR3 DNA sequence: TGTGCCGGCAGCCGCGGACTAGCGTTTTACGAGCAGTACTTC.

Many counts were recorded for this clonotype. The V and J genes are TRBV4-3 and TRBJ2-4, with a possible D match to TRBD2 (6 bases). V lost 0 bases and J 0 bases, leaving 9 bases between the germline ends. This CDR3 has 16 amino acids. CDR1 is LGHNA, CDR2 YSLEER, per germline. The CDR3 sequence is CASSQDGTQAKNIQYF. CDR3 coding DNA: TGCGCCAGCAGCCAAGACGGGACTCAAGCCAAAAACATTCAGTACTTC.

Many counts were recorded for this clonotype. The V gene is TRBV6-5, the J gene TRBJ2-7, with 9 nucleotides matching TRBD1. The V gene end was trimmed by 7 bases and the J gene end by 6 bases; junction bases not matched to a gene: 16. The CDR3 runs to 16 residues. From germline, CDR1 is MNHEY and CDR2 SVGAGI. The CDR3 protein is CASTLSWTGAPREQYF. The CDR3 DNA is TGTGCCAGCACCCTAAGCTGGACAGGGGCGCCACGCGAGCAGTACTTC.